One and the same sample provided the 17 T cell receptor beta chains below, sequenced in a study of blood T cells in healthy people across ages. With a J-beta primer mix and a sample-barcoded 5' primer, a second PCR ran about 7 to 12 cycles. TCRdb passed the 5' RACE reads through MiXCR, listing each CDR3 protein once. The sample has 1.6 million or so distinct CDR3 sequences, around 35% seen once. The sample consisted of blood. The origin of the receptors is a woman aged 25-40 years in good health.

This chain joins TRBV21-1 and TRBJ2-5; TRBD1 is the table's D call and was not checked against the DNA. TRBV21-1 is assigned pseudogene status. CDR3 length: 15 residues. CDR3 nucleotide sequence: TGTGCCAGCAGCAAAGGAAAACAGACCCCGGTGGGCCAGTACTTC. Translated, it gives CASSKGKQTPVGQYF.

The CDR3 is CATGENGHPNEKLFF. CDR3 DNA sequence: TGCGCCACGGGCGAAAACGGACACCCTAATGAAAAACTGTTTTTT. This chain connects TRBV5-1 to TRBJ1-4, with TRBD1 as a possible D gene (5 bases). Germline V CDR1 and CDR2: SGHRS, YFSETQ. CDR3 length equals 15 residues. V was pared by 9 bases and J by 3 bases, with 18 bases between.

The sample holds a few counts of this clonotype. The chain joins TRBV15 to TRBJ1-2, with no clear D. The CDR3 runs to 17 residues. Between the trimmed V and J ends, which lost 0 bases and 8 bases, there was a span of 22 bases. Germline V lookup: CDR1 LNHNV, CDR2 YYDKDF (reference sequence). The chain's CDR3 is CATSRDSPGSASRGYTF. CDR3 coding DNA: TGTGCCACCAGCAGAGATTCCCCCGGCTCCGCATCAAGGGGCTACACCTTC.

The chain is built from TRBV30 and TRBJ2-1; D uncertain. Trimming shortened V by 1 base and J by 2 bases, and 9 bases separated the two germline ends. The length of the CDR3 is 14 residues. Looked up from germline, CDR1 is GTSNPN and CDR2 is SVGIG (reference sequence). CDR3 sequence reads: CAWSGLGPYNEQFF. Here the CDR3 DNA reads TGTGCCTGGAGTGGATTAGGGCCCTACAATGAGCAGTTCTTC.

V is TRBV7-2 and J is TRBJ1-1, with TRBD1 matching 7 bases. The J segment lost 3 bases and the V segment lost 3 bases, leaving 10 bases of the junction unmatched. Germline V gene data show CDR1 as SGHTA and CDR2 as FQGNSA. The CDR3 contains 16 residues. CDR3 sequence: CASSFRGSTGDTEAFF. The CDR3 nucleotides read TGTGCCAGCAGCTTTCGGGGGAGCACAGGGGACACTGAAGCTTTCTTT. The full variable domain, with the rest looked up from reference TRBV7-2 and TRBJ1-1, is GAGVSQSPSNKVTEKGKDVELRCDPISGHTALYWYRQSLGQGLEFLIYFQGNSAPDKSGLPSDRFSAERTGGSVSTLTIQRTQQEDSAVYLCASSFRGSTGDTEAFFGQGTRLTVV.

This clonotype was observed a few times. V is TRBV5-1 and J is TRBJ2-3, with 12 bases aligning to TRBD2. Germline assignment: CDR1 SGHRS and CDR2 YFSETQ. This CDR3 has 17 amino acids. J lost 4 bases, V lost 0 bases, and 6 bases had no gene match. The chain's CDR3 is CASSLVATSGRADTQYF. The DNA of the CDR3 is TGCGCCAGCAGCTTGGTGGCGACTAGCGGGAGAGCAGATACGCAGTATTTT.

The genes are TRBV20-1 and TRBJ2-5; D gene unclear. Between the trimmed V and J ends, which lost 6 bases and 5 bases, there was a span of 22 bases. The CDR3 loop spans 15 amino acids. Looked up from germline, CDR1 is DFQATT and CDR2 is SNEGSKA (reference sequence). The CDR3 DNA sequence: TGCAGTGCCGTCCGTCCCCTAGAAGCTTCGGAGACCCAGTACTTC. It translates to CSAVRPLEASETQYF.

The CDR3: CASSARNSGGDGTQYF. CDR3 sequence (DNA): TGTGCCAGCAGCGCTCGTAATAGCGGGGGGGACGGGACCCAGTACTTC. The rearrangement joins TRBV5-6 to TRBJ2-7, with 11 bases lining up with TRBD2. The tail of the sequence fits TRBJ2-5 better, so the J call may be wrong. This CDR3 is 16 amino acids long. Germline V gene lookup returns CDR1 SGHDT and CDR2 YYEEEE.

The gene calls are TRBV27 and TRBJ2-7, with 7 bases identical to TRBD1. Per germline, CDR1 MNHEY and CDR2 SMNVEV (reference sequence). The CDR3 consists of 15 residues. J lost 5 bases, V lost 1 base, and 8 bases had no gene match. The CDR3 region has the DNA TGTGCCAGCAGTTTATTTTCAGGGGGACGGAACGAGCAGTACTTC. Translated, it gives CASSLFSGGRNEQYF.

Notes on this clonotype: An end of the junction differs from the germline gene, which may be a read error. V gene TRBV25-1 combines with J gene TRBJ2-3; D may be TRBD1 (5 bases). The CDR3 has 13 residues. Germline V lookup: CDR1 MGHDK, CDR2 SYGVNS. The CDR3 is CASSGANTGTQYF. CDR3 in DNA: TGTGCCAGCAGTGGGGCGAACACAGGTACGCAGTATTTT.

The chain is built from TRBV15 and TRBJ2-5; D perhaps matches TRBD2 (7 bases). CDR1 and CDR2 (germline): LNHNV, YYDKDF (reference sequence). This CDR3 spans 14 amino acids. V was cut by 0 bases and J by 5 bases, with 10 bases left in between. CDR3 nucleotide sequence: TGTGCCACCAGCAGAGATAAGGGGGGGGAGACCCAGTACTTC. Amino acids: CATSRDKGGETQYF.

Notes on this clonotype: Just one base apart from a much larger clone, this may be a read error. The V call is TRBV20-1, the J call TRBJ2-7; a possible D gene is TRBD1 (6 bases). Germline CDR1 and CDR2: DFQATT and SNEGSKA (reference sequence). The CDR3 runs to 14 residues. Trimming shortened V by 5 bases and J by 0 bases, and 14 bases separated the two germline ends. CDR3 in DNA: TGCAGTGCTCTCTCAGGGGCCCCCTCCTACGAGCAGTACTTC. Protein sequence: CSALSGAPSYEQYF.

This chain uses TRBV20-1 with TRBJ2-5, with a weak D call TRBD2 (6 bases). TRBJ2-7 matches the DNA end more closely, so the J call is doubtful. CDR1 and CDR2 from the germline V gene are DFQATT and SNEGSKA (reference sequence). CDR3 size: 12 residues. The CDR3 loop is CRGRASAIEQYF. CDR3 DNA: TGCAGGGGTCGGGCTAGCGCGATCGAGCAGTACTTC.

CDR3 in amino acids: CASSATSSTSADTQYF. In DNA, the CDR3 is TGTGCCAGCAGCGCGACTAGCTCGACTAGCGCAGATACGCAGTATTTT. This sequence joins TRBV3-1 and TRBJ2-3, with 8 bases fitting TRBD2. V lost 5 bases to trimming and J lost 4 bases; unmatched junction nucleotides: 11. In germline, CDR1 is LGHDT, CDR2 YNNKEL (reference sequence). The CDR3 loop spans 16 amino acids.

In its sample, this clonotype was seen once. The chain uses TRBV6-6 and TRBJ2-1; 7 nucleotides align to TRBD1. The germline V gene has CDR1 MNHNY and CDR2 SVGAGI (reference sequence). With V trimmed by 0 bases and J by 4 bases, 6 bases remained unmatched. This CDR3 has 16 residues. CDR3 sequence: CASSYSNRGNYNEQFF. As DNA, the CDR3 is TGTGCCAGCAGTTACTCTAACAGGGGCAATTACAATGAGCAGTTCTTC.

Regarding this clonotype: Sequence at one end of the junction differs from germline and may be a read error. The CDR3 is CASGLAPGQGVIQETQYF. The CDR3 DNA is TGCGCCAGCGGCTTGGCACCGGGCCAGGGGGTCATCCAAGAGACCCAGTACTTC. J is TRBJ2-5 and V is TRBV5-1; 7 bases map to TRBD1. The length of the CDR3 is 18 residues. Germline V gene data show CDR1 as SGHRS and CDR2 as YFSETQ.

The chain combines TRBV10-2 with TRBJ1-6, with 11 bases matching TRBD1. CDR3 size: 12 residues. J gave up 13 bases and V 6 bases, and 2 bases lay outside the gene matches. Germline-derived CDR1 and CDR2 are WSHSY and SAAADI. CDR3 sequence (DNA): TGCGCCAGCAGGGGGACAGGGGGGCCCCTCCACTTT. Protein sequence: CASRGTGGPLHF.